This TCR beta chain emerged from a study of T cell responses to AZD1222 COVID-19 vaccine. Study context: Second-dose intervals near 4 or 12 weeks were combined. General observations from the study: Spike as a whole was targeted by vaccine-associated CD4 TCRs, dominant at 160-218 and 743-854.

Some clones are missing from TCRdb's copy, which holds only in-frame ones; the method was immunoSEQ multiplex PCR. Of about 130,000 clones in the sample, 90% were seen once. Trimming cost V 5 bases and J 0 bases, with 11 bases left between them. Germline V gives CDR1 SNHLY, CDR2 FYNNEI. The CDR3 length is 14 residues. To note about this clone: Its target is not known.

The chain is built from TRBV2 and TRBJ2-7; TRBD1 might be the D (5 bases). The starting material was peripheral blood, obtained on day 0 of AZD1222 vaccination. This receptor was taken from an adult in good health. CDR3 nucleotide sequence: TGTGCCAGCAGTCGAGACAGCTTCTCCTACGAGCAGTACTTC. It yields the protein CASSRDSFSYEQYF.